Each of the 26 T cell receptor beta chains below was sequenced from the same sample in a study of T cell responses to AZD1222 COVID-19 vaccine. TCRdb's table, derived via immunoSEQ multiplex PCR, lists solely in-frame clones and lacks some. The table has fewer than 90,000 clones, about nine tenths seen once; the top ten hold 9.5% to 13%. Sequenced material: peripheral blood, taken 28 days after the second AZD1222 dose. The receptors originated from an adult who received the AZD1222 COVID-19 vaccine.

The gene calls are TRBV28 and TRBJ1-1; D gene unclear. The CDR3 extends over 13 amino acids. Germline values: CDR1 MDHEN, CDR2 SYDVKM. V was trimmed by 5 bases and J by 1 base, leaving 8 bases between them. CDR3 residues: CASSTQGNTEAFF. As DNA, the CDR3 is TGTGCCAGCAGTACCCAAGGGAACACTGAAGCTTTCTTT.

This chain joins TRBV9 and TRBJ2-1, with D perhaps matching TRBD2 (6 bases). The V gene's germline CDR1 is SGDLS and CDR2 YYNGEE. The V gene lost 1 base and the J gene lost 9 bases, with 11 bases spanning the gap. This CDR3 has 13 amino acids. The CDR3 loop reads CASSVTTSSEQFF. In DNA form, the CDR3 reads TGTGCCAGCAGCGTAACGACTAGTAGTGAGCAGTTCTTC.

The V call is TRBV27, the J call TRBJ2-2; D is uncertain. Between the trimmed V and J ends, which lost 5 bases and 6 bases, there was a span of 16 bases. Per germline, CDR1 MNHEY and CDR2 SMNVEV (reference sequence). The CDR3 contains 15 residues. Here the CDR3 reads CASSEGQLVAGELFF. The CDR3, as DNA: TGTGCCAGCAGTGAAGGGCAACTCGTGGCCGGGGAGCTGTTTTTT.

The chain carries TRBV28 and TRBJ1-3; 8 positions match TRBD1. V dropped 6 bases and J dropped 0; count of bases not matched to a gene: 7. This CDR3 contains 16 residues. CDR1 is MDHEN and CDR2 is SYDVKM in the germline V gene. CDR3 DNA: TGTGCCAGCAGAGGACAGGGATTAAGCTCTGGAAACACCATATATTTT. This codes for CASRGQGLSSGNTIYF.

The CDR3 bases are TGTGCCAGCAGTCAACAACAGGTTTACTCTGGAAACACCATATATTTT. Translation gives CASSQQQVYSGNTIYF. V and J are TRBV6-2 or TRBV6-3 and TRBJ1-3; a weak D match, TRBD1 (5 bases). The germline V gene encodes CDR1 MNHEY and CDR2 SVGEGT. Trimming cost V 5 bases and J 0 bases, with 14 bases left between them. The CDR3 totals 16 residues.

The chain links TRBV5-6 to TRBJ2-2, with D unclear. The germline gives CDR1 SGHDT, CDR2 YYEEEE. V lost 4 bases to trimming and J lost 9 bases, with 7 bases between them. The CDR3 covers 11 residues. CDR3 sequence: CASSLYRELFF. CDR3 DNA: TGTGCCAGCAGCCTATACCGGGAGCTGTTTTTT.

About this clone: Other DNA sequences in the same sample also yield this CDR3. The rearrangement links TRBV6-5 to TRBJ2-7; TRBD1 aligns across 8 bases. The CDR3 contains 15 residues. Germline V gene sequence: CDR1 MNHEY, CDR2 SVGAGI. After removal of 0 bases from V and 3 bases from J, the junction contained 4 bases not matched to a gene. The CDR3 loop reads CASSYSTGGIYEQYF. CDR3 coding DNA: TGTGCCAGCAGTTACTCCACAGGGGGGATCTACGAGCAGTACTTC.

The V gene is TRBV15, the J gene TRBJ2-1; D is unresolved. The V end lost 5 bases, the J end lost 5 bases, and 19 bases lay between the germline ends. This CDR3 has 16 residues. CDR1 LNHNV and CDR2 YYDKDF come from the germline V gene (reference sequence). CDR3 amino acids: CATSERKSGRDNEQFF. The CDR3 DNA is TGTGCCACCAGCGAGAGAAAGTCAGGTCGCGACAATGAGCAGTTCTTC.

The chain joins TRBV4-1 to TRBJ1-5; D call uncertain. CDR3 length: 15 amino acids. Germline V CDR1 and CDR2: MGHRA, YSYEKL. Trimming removed 0 bases from V and 6 bases from J, with 12 bases in between. The CDR3 here is CASSQDSDPGQPQHF. As DNA, the CDR3 is TGCGCCAGCAGCCAAGACTCCGACCCAGGTCAGCCCCAGCATTTT.

As for this clone: At one boundary the junction diverges from the germline segment, which might be a read error. The J gene is TRBJ2-1, the V gene TRBV6-5; 9 positions match TRBD2. Germline V gene lookup returns CDR1 MNHEY and CDR2 SVGAGI. The CDR3 length is 15 residues. The CDR3 DNA reads TGTGCCAGCGGTTATAGCGGGAGCTCCTACAATGAGCAGTTCTTC. Its translation is CASGYSGSSYNEQFF.

The J gene is TRBJ1-4, the V gene TRBV27; no firm D call. In germline, CDR1 is MNHEY, CDR2 SMNVEV (reference sequence). This CDR3 has 13 amino acids. The V and J ends lost 3 bases and 4 bases respectively, with 6 bases between them. CDR3 sequence (DNA): TGTGCCAGCAGTTTTCGGGGTAATGAAAAACTGTTTTTT. Translated: CASSFRGNEKLFF. Filled out from reference TRBV27 and TRBJ1-4, the complete variable domain reads EAQVTQNPRYLITVTGKKLTVTCSQNMNHEYMSWYRQDPGLGLRQIYYSMNVEVTDKGDVPEGYKVSRKEKRNFPLILESPSPNQTSLYFCASSFRGNEKLFFGSGTQLSVL.

The chain couples TRBV12-3 or TRBV12-4 to TRBJ2-5, with TRBD2 matching 7 bases. Trimming took 7 bases from V and 5 from J; bases not matched to a gene: 7. The CDR3 contains 13 residues. CDR3 in amino acids: CASNGGGGETQYF. The CDR3, as DNA: TGTGCCAGCAACGGCGGGGGTGGCGAGACCCAGTACTTC.

In its sample, this clone was seen once. This chain links TRBV27 with TRBJ1-3; possibly TRBD1 for D (6 bases). The CDR3 totals 13 residues. Trimming removed 7 bases from V and 4 bases from J, with 11 bases in between. CDR1 and CDR2 (germline): MNHEY, SMNVEV (reference sequence). CDR3 DNA sequence: TGTGCCAGCATCTCGGGGGCCGGAAACACCATATATTTT. Protein: CASISGAGNTIYF.

CDR3 sequence: CAWRGDRAEAFF. CDR3 nucleotides: TGTGCCTGGAGGGGCGACAGGGCTGAAGCTTTCTTT. V is TRBV30 and J is TRBJ1-1; TRBD1 matches at 7 bases. Germline V CDR1 and CDR2: GTSNPN, SVGIG (reference sequence). CDR3 size: 12 residues. The V and J ends lost 3 bases and 6 bases, in that order; junction bases with no gene match: 4.

This clone was observed once. The gene calls are TRBV6-2 or TRBV6-3 and TRBJ1-4; D call uncertain. The CDR3 is 15 amino acids. The germline V and J ends were trimmed by 0 bases and 2 bases, with 7 bases remaining between them. Germline CDR1 MNHEY, CDR2 SVGEGT. This CDR3 reads CASSYSGPTNEKLFF. CDR3 DNA sequence: TGTGCCAGCAGTTACTCCGGACCGACTAATGAAAAACTGTTTTTT.

The genes are TRBV4-1 and TRBJ2-1, with 9 bases that match TRBD1. V shed 5 bases, J shed 15 bases, and the junction held 11 bases outside the gene matches. The CDR3 runs to 13 residues. The germline CDR1 and CDR2 sequences are MGHRA and YSYEKL. Written as DNA, the CDR3 is TGCGCCAGCAGCGAAACAGGGGGCGGCGTTCTGTTCTTC. It is translated as CASSETGGGVLFF.

The V and J genes are TRBV27 and TRBJ1-6; D is perhaps TRBD1 (5 bases). Germline CDR1 and CDR2: MNHEY and SMNVEV (reference sequence). Trimming pared 2 bases from V and 11 bases from J, leaving 7 bases between. The CDR3 covers 12 residues. CDR3 DNA sequence: TGTGCCAGCAGTTTAGGGGGGGCACCCCTCCACTTT. Its translation: CASSLGGAPLHF.

The chain has TRBV27 and TRBJ2-4; tentative D call: TRBD2 (6 bases). Per germline, CDR1 MNHEY and CDR2 SMNVEV (reference sequence). The germline V and J ends were trimmed by 0 bases and 0 bases, with 12 bases remaining between them. The CDR3 has 17 residues. Here the CDR3 DNA reads TGTGCCAGCAGTTTATCGGTAGCGGAACTAGCCAAAAACATTCAGTACTTC. Amino acid sequence: CASSLSVAELAKNIQYF.

J is TRBJ1-1 and V is TRBV18; the D is unclear. Germline-derived CDR1 and CDR2 are KGHSH and LQKENI. CDR3 length: 16 amino acids. V lost 2 bases and J lost 0, with 13 bases in between. This CDR3 reads CASSPYAVRLNTEAFF. CDR3 nucleotide sequence: TGTGCCAGCTCACCATATGCTGTACGGTTGAACACTGAAGCTTTCTTT.

The chain uses TRBV5-4 and TRBJ1-6; D unresolved. V lost 3 bases and J 14 bases, leaving 12 bases between the germline ends. This CDR3 is built from 12 residues. Germline loops: CDR1 SGHNT, CDR2 YYREEE (reference sequence). As DNA, the CDR3 is TGTGCCAGCAGCTCGCTTGGGGTGGCCCTCCACTTT. Translated, it gives CASSSLGVALHF.

This chain connects TRBV29-1 to TRBJ1-2; TRBD1 agrees at 8 bases. Per the germline V gene, CDR1 is SQVTM and CDR2 is ANQGSEA. This CDR3 has 16 amino acids. V shed 0 bases and J 3 bases; nucleotides not matched to a gene: 9. The CDR3 region has the DNA TGCAGCGTTGAAGATCGAACGGGACAGGTGGACTATGGCTACACCTTC. Encoded protein: CSVEDRTGQVDYGYTF.

A few counts support this clone. The chain uses TRBV28 and TRBJ2-7; TRBD1 matches at 9 bases. Germline V gene sequence: CDR1 MDHEN, CDR2 SYDVKM. The length of the CDR3 is 15 residues. The trim removed 6 bases at V and 3 bases at J, leaving 9 bases unmatched. The CDR3 here is CASRGDRERFYEQYF. The CDR3 nucleotides are TGTGCCAGCAGGGGGGACAGGGAAAGGTTCTACGAGCAGTACTTC.

CDR3 sequence reads: CASSVEQDYGYTF. CDR3 sequence (DNA): TGTGCCAGCAGCGTAGAACAGGACTATGGCTACACCTTC. The gene calls are TRBV9 and TRBJ1-2; D is possibly TRBD1 (5 bases). This CDR3 comprises 13 residues. The germline V gene has CDR1 SGDLS and CDR2 YYNGEE. V lost 0 bases to trimming and J lost 3 bases, with 6 bases between them. The whole variable domain, remainder taken from reference TRBV9 and TRBJ1-2, is DSGVTQTPKHLITATGQRVTLRCSPRSGDLSVYWYQQSLDQGLQFLIQYYNGEERAKGNILERFSAQQFPDLHSELNLSSLELGDSALYFCASSVEQDYGYTFGSGTRLTVV.

This clone came up once. V usage is TRBV24-1 and J usage is TRBJ2-1; D ambiguous. CDR3 length equals 14 residues. CDR1 and CDR2 from the germline V gene are KGHDR and SFDVKD. V lost 7 bases and J 0 bases, leaving 9 bases between the germline ends. CDR3 DNA sequence: TGTGCCACCAGCCTCCCAAGCTCCTACAATGAGCAGTTCTTC. It encodes CATSLPSSYNEQFF.

This clone is a singleton in its sample. V usage is TRBV7-9 and J usage is TRBJ1-2; possible D gene TRBD1, 6 bases. Trimming stripped 3 bases from V and 6 bases from J, with 17 bases between. From germline, CDR1 is SEHNR and CDR2 FQNEAQ (reference sequence). The CDR3 extends over 15 amino acids. In DNA form, the CDR3 reads TGTGCCAGCAGCTTCCACATGACAGGTCGGGATGGCTACACCTTC. Translated: CASSFHMTGRDGYTF.

This rearrangement joins TRBV2 to TRBJ2-7, with a weak D call TRBD1 (5 bases). This CDR3 comprises 14 residues. Trimming shortened V by 3 bases and J by 5 bases, and 14 bases separated the two germline ends. Germline loops: CDR1 SNHLY, CDR2 FYNNEI. CDR3 DNA: TGTGCCAGCAGTGAGCAGGGAAGTTTACACGAGCAGTACTTC. Its translation: CASSEQGSLHEQYF. The variable domain in full, with the rest retrieved from reference TRBV2 and TRBJ2-7, is EPEVTQTPSHQVTQMGQEVILRCVPISNHLYFYWYRQILGQKVEFLVSFYNNEISEKSEIFDDQFSVERPDGSNFTLKIRSTKLEDSAMYFCASSEQGSLHEQYFGPGTRLTVT.